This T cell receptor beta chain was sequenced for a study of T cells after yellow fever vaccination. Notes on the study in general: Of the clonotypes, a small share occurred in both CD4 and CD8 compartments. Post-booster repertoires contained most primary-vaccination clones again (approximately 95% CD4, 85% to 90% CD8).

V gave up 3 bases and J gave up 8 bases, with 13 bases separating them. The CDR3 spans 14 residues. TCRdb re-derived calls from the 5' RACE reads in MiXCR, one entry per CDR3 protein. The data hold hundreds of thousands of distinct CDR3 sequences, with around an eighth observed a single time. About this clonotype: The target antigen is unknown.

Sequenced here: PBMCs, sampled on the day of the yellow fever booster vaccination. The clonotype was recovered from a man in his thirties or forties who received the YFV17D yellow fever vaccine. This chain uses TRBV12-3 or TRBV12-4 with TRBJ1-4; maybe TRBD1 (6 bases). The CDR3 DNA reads TGTGCCAGCAGTTTCGAACAGGGCGGGGAAAAACTGTTTTTT. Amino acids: CASSFEQGGEKLFF.